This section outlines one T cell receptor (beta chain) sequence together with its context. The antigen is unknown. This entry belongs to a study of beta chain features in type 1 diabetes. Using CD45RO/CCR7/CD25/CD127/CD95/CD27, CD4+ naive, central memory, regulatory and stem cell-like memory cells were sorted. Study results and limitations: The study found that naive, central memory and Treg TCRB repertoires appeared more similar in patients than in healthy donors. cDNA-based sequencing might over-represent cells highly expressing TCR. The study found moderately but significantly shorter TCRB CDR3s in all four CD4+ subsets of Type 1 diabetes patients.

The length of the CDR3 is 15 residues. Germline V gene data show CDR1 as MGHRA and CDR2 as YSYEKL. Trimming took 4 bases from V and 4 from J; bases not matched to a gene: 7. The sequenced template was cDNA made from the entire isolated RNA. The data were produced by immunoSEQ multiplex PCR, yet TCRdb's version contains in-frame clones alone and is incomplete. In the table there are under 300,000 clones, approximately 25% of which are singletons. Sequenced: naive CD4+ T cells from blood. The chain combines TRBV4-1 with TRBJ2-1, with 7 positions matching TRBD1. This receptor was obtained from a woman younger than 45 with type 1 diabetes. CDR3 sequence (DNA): TGCGCCAGCAGCCTGATCGGGGACAGTTACAATGAGCAGTTCTTC. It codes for CASSLIGDSYNEQFF.